This TCR beta chain was sequenced for a study of Ad26.COV2.S vaccination and SARS-CoV-2 variants. About the research overall: Intramuscular Ad26.COV2.S at 5x10^10 or 1x10^11 viral particles. Study results and limitations: Relative to placebo recipients, vaccine recipients exhibited elevated spike-specific TCR breadth. Researchers cautioned that TCR breadth and depth analyses may have underestimated total T cell responses.

The treatment denotes: 19 received Ad26.COV2.S at low or high dose, single or two shots; roughly five received placebo; per-sample allocation not given. The samples date from day 63 after the first vaccine or placebo injection. The sample came from a Boston adult aged 18-55 years. Only in-frame clones appear in the TCRdb table, and some are missing; sequencing was by immunoSEQ multiplex PCR. The sample comprises a few hundred thousand clones, about nine tenths of which are singletons, and about 2% rests with the top ten. As regards this clone: Its specificity is unknown.

CDR1 is SEHNR, CDR2 FQNEAQ, per germline (reference sequence). The J segment lost 3 bases and the V segment lost 6 bases, leaving 11 bases of the junction unmatched. This CDR3 contains 16 residues. This sequence was found in a person between 18 and 65 years old who received the Ad26.COV2.S COVID-19 vaccine or a placebo. This chain links TRBV7-9 with TRBJ2-1; the match to TRBD1 covers 7 bases. The sequencing here drew on peripheral blood, taken in a trial of Ad26.COV2.S vaccine versus placebo. Here the CDR3 DNA reads TGTGCCAGCAGGTCAACAGGGGAAATAGACTACAATGAGCAGTTCTTC. Protein: CASRSTGEIDYNEQFF.